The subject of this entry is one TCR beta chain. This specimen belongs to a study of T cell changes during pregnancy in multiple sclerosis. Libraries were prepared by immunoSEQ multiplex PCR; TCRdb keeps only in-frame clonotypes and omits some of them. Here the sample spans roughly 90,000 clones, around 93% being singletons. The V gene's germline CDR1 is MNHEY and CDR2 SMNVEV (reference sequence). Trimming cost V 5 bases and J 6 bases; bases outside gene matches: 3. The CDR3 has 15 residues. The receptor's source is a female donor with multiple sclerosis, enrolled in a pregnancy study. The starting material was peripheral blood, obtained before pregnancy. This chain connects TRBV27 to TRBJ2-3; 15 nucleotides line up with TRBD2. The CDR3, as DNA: TGTGCCAGCAGTCCAGGACTAGCGGGAGGGGATACGCAGTATTTT. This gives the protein CASSPGLAGGDTQYF.